This entry concerns a single T cell receptor beta chain. What it recognizes is unknown. These data originate in a study of response to subunit inactivated influenza vaccine. Whole-study findings and limits: It was suggested by the authors that few new T cells are recruited by each seasonal influenza vaccination.

Germline V gene sequence: CDR1 MNHNS, CDR2 SASEGT. This CDR3 is 12 amino acids long. V was cut by 10 bases and J by 6 bases, with 13 bases left in between. MiXCR was run by TCRdb on the RT-PCR reads, yielding one entry per CDR3 protein. The sample includes hundreds of thousands of distinct CDR3 sequences, around 15% of them seen just once. Material: PBMCs from blood, obtained about 14 days before vaccination. The receptor comes from a man aged 45-65 years who received an inactivated influenza vaccine. The chain combines TRBV6-1 with TRBJ1-5, with D hard to call. The CDR3 loop reads CATLGGTQPQHF. CDR3 DNA sequence: TGTGCCACCCTCGGAGGTACTCAGCCCCAGCATTTT.